This TCR beta chain was identified in a study of brain metastases from non-small cell lung cancer. Profiling relied on immunoSEQ multiplex PCR, and the TCRdb table lists in-frame clones only, not all of them. Altogether about 660 clones are present, roughly 91% being singletons, with the ten largest covering 9.5% to 15%. Trimming took 5 bases from V and 4 from J, leaving 14 bases between them. Germline V gene sequence: CDR1 MNHEY, CDR2 SVGAGI. The CDR3 is 14 residues long. Comments on this clone: What it recognizes is unknown.

Broader study findings: Fewer infiltrating T cells were found in brain metastases than primaries. TCR repertoires overlapped largely between brain metastases and matched primaries.

The J gene is TRBJ2-5, the V gene TRBV6-5; a possible D gene is TRBD2 (7 bases). The sequenced sample was primary lung tumor tissue. This clonotype was obtained from a donor aged 40 or over with non-small cell lung cancer. The CDR3 nucleotides are TGTGCCAGCAGTCTCGGGGGGCGGGCAGAGACCCAGTACTTC. Amino acid sequence: CASSLGGRAETQYF.